This TCR beta chain was recorded in a study of Tregs in tolerant kidney transplant recipients. Findings of the study overall: This study did not directly address biological reproducibility. In tolerant patients, donor-specific Tregs outgrew total Tregs, suggesting antigen-driven expansion. Validation in larger populations is needed because few patients were studied. Activated donor B cell expansion appeared to reveal the most relevant donor-specific TCRbeta repertoire.

Recipient PBMCs carried a CFSE label and met irradiated graft donor PBMCs for five to seven days before FACS sorting. Sequenced by immunoSEQ multiplex PCR; TCRdb stores in-frame clones only, minus some. The specimen's table records more than 750 clones. According to its frequency, this clone is medium-sized (0.01 to 0.1%). Its antigen is currently unknown. The DNA ends 3 residues before the CDR3 does, and the rest of the CDR3 is filled in from the germline J gene. V gave up 6 bases and J gave up 2 bases, with 10 bases separating them. This CDR3 is built from 13 residues. The specimen was CD4+ T cells from blood cultured with allogeneic cells, collected before the transplant. The V and J genes are TRBV12-3 or TRBV12-4 and TRBJ1-1; no reliable D call. The TCR sequence derives from a human patient who received a combined kidney and bone marrow transplant. Here the CDR3 reads CASRAAGNTEAFF. The covered CDR3 bases are TGTGCCAGCAGGGCGGCGGGAAACACTGAA.